The subject of this entry is one TCR beta chain. These data originate in a study of blood T cell repertoires in COVID-19. About the study: Samples came from the United States, Italy and Spain, spanning acute and convalescent COVID-19. PBMCs, B-cell-depleted T cells, or T cells provided the cDNA or gDNA that made up the material.

V trimming: 0 bases; J trimming: 5 bases; junction bases outside the gene matches: 5. The CDR3 consists of 15 residues. CDR1 is LGHNA, CDR2 YSLEER, per germline. Per the original methods: Reference gene primer amplification in the assay estimated nucleated cell counts. Sequencing used immunoSEQ multiplex PCR; TCRdb keeps in-frame clones, though not all of them. That table furnishes V, J and clone size, whereas the DNA furnished D and trimming. In the table there are 90,000 to 100,000 clones, over 75% of which are singletons. V usage is TRBV4-3 and J usage is TRBJ2-5; 8 bases are shared with TRBD1. The sequenced sample was peripheral blood. This receptor was obtained from a human donor in a cohort sampled during active COVID-19. The CDR3 here is CASSQDLWDRETQYF. CDR3 bases: TGCGCCAGCAGCCAAGATCTGTGGGACAGGGAGACCCAGTACTTC.